The rows below give T cell receptor beta chains drawn from one sample of a study of technical replicates of blood from four donors. The repertoire was sequenced with immunoSEQ multiplex PCR; TCRdb's copy has only in-frame clones and lacks some. Found here are approximately 85,000 clones, nearly 95% of them singletons; the top ten hold 0.26%. Sequencing was done on a sample of T cells isolated from PBMCs. The receptors here all came from a human donor in good health. Each CDR3 is given with its conserved first and last residue. Fields, in order: CDR3 protein, V gene, CDR3 length.

CAIRSNYEQYF,TRBV10-3,11
CASSLRDTQYF,TRBV5-6,11
CASSPPSNQPQHF,TRBV4-1,13
CASSFIGTLFNYGYTF,TRBV28,16
CASRPTGWENTEAFF,TRBV27,15
CASSRGTAKNIQYF,TRBV6-5,14
CASSQDAGAFYGYTF,TRBV4-1,15
CASSLVLAGVTGELFF,TRBV5-1,16
CASKEARNTEAFF,TRBV7-9,13
CASSADRGRDEQYF,TRBV9,14
CASGLRTGDTATDTQYF,TRBV12-5,17
CASSSRRTSGSSHWDEQYF,TRBV5-4,19